Below, 29 T cell receptor beta chains from the same sample are listed, as sequenced in a study of regulatory T cells in long-lasting Graves disease. Sample time point: newly diagnosed GD, antithyroid drugs for less than 3 months. Generation of the TCR library employed RNA extracted from PBMCs. iRepertoire HTBI primers and Arm-PCR of CDR3 regions built TCR beta libraries. A single record per CDR3 protein comes from TCRdb applying MiXCR to the multiplex PCR reads. The table records some 500,000 distinct CDR3 sequences, about 16% of them present only once. The same sample was also used in a study of T cells in Graves' hyperthyroidism and ophthalmopathy.

The sample consisted of peripheral blood mononuclear cells (PBMCs), taken at new diagnosis, from a patient treated with antithyroid drugs. Source of these receptors: a middle-aged woman with Graves disease.

This clonotype was counted between two and nine times. The gene calls are TRBV4-1 and TRBJ1-5; D might be TRBD1 (5 bases). CDR3 length: 14 residues. Germline V gene lookup returns CDR1 MGHRA and CDR2 YSYEKL. Trimming pared 5 bases from V and 7 bases from J, leaving 15 bases between. CDR3 residues: CASSALGGGQPQHF. The CDR3 region has the DNA TGCGCCAGCAGCGCTCTGGGGGGGGGGCAGCCCCAGCATTTT.

This clonotype showed up many times. V usage is TRBV28 and J usage is TRBJ1-4; no firm D call. Per the germline V gene, CDR1 is MDHEN and CDR2 is SYDVKM. CDR3 length equals 17 residues. V gave up 6 bases and J gave up 8 bases, with 25 bases separating them. The CDR3: CASSLRKRKRVEEKLFF. In DNA form, the CDR3 reads TGTGCCAGCAGCCTCCGGAAGAGAAAGAGAGTGGAAGAAAAACTGTTTTTT.

This clonotype was seen more than once but under ten times. The chain employs TRBV7-9 and TRBJ2-5; D remains unclear. CDR1 and CDR2 (germline): SEHNR, FQNEAQ (reference sequence). Trimming stripped 2 bases from V and 3 bases from J, with 4 bases between. The CDR3 has 12 amino acids. CDR3 bases: TGTGCCAGCAGCTTACCCGAAGAGACCCAGTACTTC. As protein: CASSLPEETQYF.

There are a few counts of this clonotype. V usage is TRBV27 and J usage is TRBJ2-2; possibly TRBD1 for D (5 bases). The CDR3 extends over 14 amino acids. V dropped 8 bases and J dropped 4 bases, with 14 bases sitting between them. CDR1 is MNHEY and CDR2 is SMNVEV in the germline V gene (reference sequence). The CDR3 protein is CASQGNPSTGELFF. The DNA of the CDR3 is TGTGCCAGCCAGGGCAATCCGTCCACCGGGGAGCTGTTTTTT.

This clonotype was found a few times. The chain links TRBV20-1 to TRBJ1-4; 8 bases are a match to TRBD1. Germline V gene lookup returns CDR1 DFQATT and CDR2 SNEGSKA (reference sequence). The CDR3 is 15 amino acids. The trim removed 3 bases at V and 7 bases at J, leaving 10 bases unmatched. CDR3 sequence reads: CSASPRTGYGEKLFF. The CDR3 bases are TGCAGTGCTAGCCCTCGGACAGGGTATGGTGAAAAACTGTTTTTT.

CDR3: CATSFRDRGFGYTF. The CDR3 DNA is TGTGCCACCAGTTTCCGGGACAGGGGGTTTGGCTACACCTTC. J is TRBJ1-2 and V is TRBV15; 11 bases agree with TRBD1. The V gene's germline CDR1 is LNHNV and CDR2 YYDKDF (reference sequence). With V trimmed by 6 bases and J by 7 bases, 7 bases remained unmatched. CDR3 length: 14 residues.

The chain carries TRBV9 and TRBJ2-3; no definite D call. Germline loops: CDR1 SGDLS, CDR2 YYNGEE. V gave up 1 base and J gave up 5 bases, with 14 bases separating them. The CDR3 is made up of 15 amino acids. CDR3 protein: CASSVSVDSLDTQYF. In DNA, the CDR3 is TGTGCCAGCAGCGTAAGTGTCGATAGCTTAGATACGCAGTATTTT.

This clonotype was counted ten times or more. The chain employs TRBV20-1 and TRBJ1-6; D call uncertain. CDR3 length equals 13 residues. V gave up 6 bases and J gave up 10 bases, with 16 bases separating them. The germline gives CDR1 DFQATT, CDR2 SNEGSKA (reference sequence). CDR3 amino acids: CSASPAVYSPLHF. DNA of the CDR3: TGCAGTGCATCTCCGGCGGTATACTCACCCCTCCACTTT.

This clonotype has at least ten counts. The rearrangement joins TRBV2 to TRBJ2-1; D remains unclear. This CDR3 spans 13 amino acids. Deletions cut 5 bases from V and 9 bases from J, with 14 bases between. Germline V gene lookup returns CDR1 SNHLY and CDR2 FYNNEI. In DNA, the CDR3 is TGTGCCAGCAGTCTAAGACCTAAGGGTGAGCAGTTCTTC. Its translation is CASSLRPKGEQFF. Drawing the rest from reference TRBV2 and TRBJ2-1, the complete variable domain is EPEVTQTPSHQVTQMGQEVILRCVPISNHLYFYWYRQILGQKVEFLVSFYNNEISEKSEIFDDQFSVERPDGSNFTLKIRSTKLEDSAMYFCASSLRPKGEQFFGPGTRLTVL.

The chain couples TRBV13 to TRBJ2-7; 10 positions match TRBD1. Germline values: CDR1 PRHDT, CDR2 FYEKMQ (reference sequence). The CDR3 is made up of 16 amino acids. V dropped 5 bases and J dropped 2; count of bases not matched to a gene: 9. Here the CDR3 reads CASSPEPGQGAYEQYF. CDR3 coding DNA: TGTGCCAGCAGCCCCGAACCCGGACAGGGGGCCTACGAGCAGTACTTC.

This clonotype was seen ten or more times. This chain joins TRBV2 and TRBJ1-6; D is ambiguous. This CDR3 has 15 residues. Trimming shortened V by 7 bases and J by 0 bases, and 10 bases separated the two germline ends. CDR1 is SNHLY and CDR2 is FYNNEI in the germline V gene. In DNA, the CDR3 is TGTGCCAGCAAACAGAGGAGCTCCTATAATTCACCCCTCCACTTT. Translated, it gives CASKQRSSYNSPLHF.

This clonotype was seen ten or more times. CDR3 in DNA: TGTGCCAGCAGTCCGTCGCAGGGGGTAGGGCAGTACTTC. It translates to CASSPSQGVGQYF. This chain joins TRBV12-3 or TRBV12-4 and TRBJ2-7; 7 bases line up with TRBD1. With V trimmed by 5 bases and J by 9 bases, 10 bases remained unmatched. The length of the CDR3 is 13 residues.

This clonotype was counted ten times or more. The chain joins TRBV3-1 to TRBJ1-1; no firm D call. CDR3 length equals 15 residues. Trimming pared 0 bases from V and 1 base from J, leaving 9 bases between. Germline CDR1 and CDR2: LGHDT and YNNKEL (reference sequence). As DNA, the CDR3 is TGTGCCAGCAGCCAAGAATTGGTACGGAACACTGAAGCTTTCTTT. Translated, it gives CASSQELVRNTEAFF.

The CDR3, as DNA: TGCGCCAGCAGCACCGCGACAGTACAAGAGACCCAGTACTTC. Residues: CASSTATVQETQYF. The V and J genes are TRBV5-1 and TRBJ2-5, with a possible D match to TRBD1 (5 bases). CDR1 is SGHRS, CDR2 YFSETQ, per germline. The length of the CDR3 is 14 residues. V lost 4 bases, J lost 2 bases, and 12 bases lay in between.

This clonotype has a handful of counts. V gene TRBV5-1 combines with J gene TRBJ1-1, with TRBD1 matching 7 bases. Germline loops: CDR1 SGHRS, CDR2 YFSETQ. CDR3 length: 15 amino acids. V was pared by 4 bases and J by 0 bases, with 6 bases of the junction left unmatched. The DNA for the CDR3 is TGCGCCAGCAGCAAGGGACAGAGCATGAACACTGAAGCTTTCTTT. Translating it yields CASSKGQSMNTEAFF.

The chain joins TRBV28 to TRBJ2-6; the match to TRBD1 covers 8 bases. The CDR3 extends over 18 amino acids. J lost 1 base, V lost 3 bases, and 8 bases had no gene match. CDR1 MDHEN and CDR2 SYDVKM come from the germline V gene. The CDR3 loop is CASSFPGQAPSGANVLTF. CDR3 in DNA: TGTGCCAGCAGTTTCCCGGGACAGGCCCCGTCTGGGGCCAACGTCCTGACTTTC.

This clonotype was counted a few times. Sequence at one end of the junction differs from germline and may be a read error. The chain recombines TRBV27 with TRBJ1-1, with D possibly matching TRBD1 (6 bases). CDR1 and CDR2 from the germline V gene are MNHEY and SMNVEV (reference sequence). The CDR3 contains 16 residues. CDR3 in amino acids: CASSLSGGALRTGAFF. The CDR3 bases are TGTGCCAGCAGTTTATCAGGGGGGGCGCTGAGAACTGGAGCTTTCTTT.

The sample holds a few counts of this clonotype. The chain's CDR3 is CASRRTGVGTEAFF. DNA for the CDR3: TGCGCCAGCAGACGGACAGGGGTTGGCACTGAAGCTTTCTTT. The rearrangement uses TRBV5-1 and TRBJ1-1, with 9 bases fitting TRBD1. Trimming took 5 bases from V and 4 from J; bases not matched to a gene: 6. The CDR3 contains 14 residues. Per germline, CDR1 SGHRS and CDR2 YFSETQ.

V gene TRBV7-9 combines with J gene TRBJ2-3; possibly TRBD2 for D (5 bases). CDR3 length equals 15 residues. Between the trimmed V and J ends, which lost 3 bases and 0 bases, there was a span of 10 bases. Germline V CDR1 and CDR2: SEHNR, FQNEAQ (reference sequence). Here the CDR3 DNA reads TGTGCCAGCAGCTTTTTCCGGGGTAGCACAGATACGCAGTATTTT. Protein sequence: CASSFFRGSTDTQYF. Complete variable domain (other parts from reference TRBV7-9 and TRBJ2-3): DTGVSQNPRHKITKRGQNVTFRCDPISEHNRLYWYRQTLGQGPEFLTYFQNEAQLEKSRLLSDRFSAERPKGSFSTLEIQRTEQGDSAMYLCASSFFRGSTDTQYFGPGTRLTVL.

In its sample, this clonotype was seen many times. The chain recombines TRBV12-3 or TRBV12-4 with TRBJ2-2, with no clear D. There are 12 residues in the CDR3. Between the trimmed V and J ends, which lost 2 bases and 6 bases, there was a span of 4 bases. The CDR3 loop reads CASSLTSGELFF. The CDR3 coding sequence is TGTGCCAGCAGTTTAACTTCCGGGGAGCTGTTTTTT.

The chain joins TRBV14 to TRBJ2-5; 7 nucleotides agree with TRBD2. V shed 1 base and J 7 bases; nucleotides not matched to a gene: 6. CDR3 size: 14 residues. The germline V gene has CDR1 SGHDN and CDR2 FVKESK. This chain's CDR3 is CASSQALASGTQYF. CDR3 DNA sequence: TGTGCCAGCAGCCAAGCCTTGGCTAGCGGGACCCAGTACTTC.

This clonotype was recorded at least ten times. The gene calls are TRBV12-3 or TRBV12-4 and TRBJ2-1, with D possibly being TRBD1 (6 bases). The CDR3 has 14 amino acids. Trimming removed 6 bases from V and 4 bases from J, with 13 bases in between. CDR3 protein: CASSQDSQYNEQFF. The CDR3 DNA follows: TGTGCCAGCAGCCAGGACAGCCAATACAATGAGCAGTTCTTC.

This clonotype was seen at least ten times. The chain joins TRBV28 to TRBJ1-1; D might be TRBD1 (5 bases). Germline V lookup: CDR1 MDHEN, CDR2 SYDVKM. The CDR3 has 14 residues. The ends were cut back, 9 bases at V and 5 bases at J, with 19 bases in the middle. The CDR3 loop reads CASTTHGGGTEAFF. DNA for the CDR3: TGTGCCAGTACGACCCATGGGGGAGGAACTGAAGCTTTCTTT.

In this sample, this clonotype turned up a few times. A read error may account for a junction end that differs from germline. The chain is built from TRBV13 and TRBJ1-1, with D possibly being TRBD1 (6 bases). This CDR3 region has 16 residues. Germline CDR1 and CDR2: PRHDT and FYEKMQ (reference sequence). The DNA for the CDR3 is TGTGCCAGCAGCCTAGGGGGGGGGCTTAGGGGAACTGAAGCTTTCTTT. Its protein is CASSLGGGLRGTEAFF.

This clonotype has just a few counts. V gene TRBV19 combines with J gene TRBJ1-1; possible D gene TRBD1, 5 bases. Trimming took off 3 bases at V and 6 bases at J, with 17 bases between the two ends. This CDR3 comprises 15 residues. Germline-derived CDR1 and CDR2 are LNHDA and SQIVND (reference sequence). The CDR3 region is CASSMNSPGSPEAFF. CDR3 in DNA: TGTGCCAGTAGTATGAACAGCCCAGGGAGCCCTGAAGCTTTCTTT.

This clonotype was recorded a few times. V usage is TRBV10-2 and J usage is TRBJ2-5, with 7 positions matching TRBD1. J was trimmed by 4 bases and V by 0 bases; bases with no gene match: 8. CDR1 WSHSY and CDR2 SAAADI come from the germline V gene. The CDR3 runs to 16 residues. The CDR3 DNA reads TGCGCCAGCAGTGAGTCGGGGTGGTCAGGGGGAGAGACCCAGTACTTC. Translating it yields CASSESGWSGGETQYF.

The V and J genes are TRBV11-2 and TRBJ2-7; tentatively, D is TRBD1 (6 bases). Germline-derived CDR1 and CDR2 are SGHAT and FQNNGV. This CDR3 is 16 amino acids long. The V end lost 5 bases, the J end lost 0 bases, and 17 bases lay between the germline ends. The CDR3 DNA sequence: TGTGCCAGCAGCCCCAACCTACAGGGAAGCTCCTACGAGCAGTACTTC. It encodes CASSPNLQGSSYEQYF.

This clonotype has a handful of counts. The chain is built from TRBV5-6 and TRBJ2-5; 10 nucleotides match TRBD2. The CDR3 is 15 amino acids. Trimming cost V 4 bases and J 5 bases; bases outside gene matches: 8. Per germline, CDR1 SGHDT and CDR2 YYEEEE. The CDR3 DNA is TGTGCCAGCAGCGAGCGGGGGGGCCGTCGGGAGACCCAGTACTTC. It yields the protein CASSERGGRRETQYF. Combining the CDR3 with reference TRBV5-6 and TRBJ2-5 gives the whole variable domain DAGVTQSPTHLIKTRGQQVTLRCSPKSGHDTVSWYQQALGQGPQFIFQYYEEEERQRGNFPDRFSGHQFPNYSSELNVNALLLGDSALYLCASSERGGRRETQYFGPGTRLLVL.

V and J are TRBV3-1 and TRBJ1-1; D not resolved. CDR3 size: 14 residues. Trimming removed 6 bases from V and 0 bases from J, with 11 bases in between. Germline V gives CDR1 LGHDT, CDR2 YNNKEL (reference sequence). The DNA of the CDR3 is TGTGCCAGCAGTCTATCTCTAATGAACACTGAAGCTTTCTTT. This encodes CASSLSLMNTEAFF. Combining the CDR3 with reference TRBV3-1 and TRBJ1-1 gives the whole variable domain DTAVSQTPKYLVTQMGNDKSIKCEQNLGHDTMYWYKQDSKKFLKIMFSYNNKELIINETVPNRFSPKSPDKAHLNLHINSLELGDSAVYFCASSLSLMNTEAFFGQGTRLTVV.